This T cell receptor beta chain was identified in a study of lymphopenia after photon versus proton radiotherapy. Findings of the study overall: Better survival with proton therapy was suggested as possible, not demonstrated. After lymphocyte nadir, photon-treated repertoires showed oligoclonal expansion, especially CD8+ Temra. Under photons, naive T cells and diversity fell while effector/memory populations rose.

This table comes from immunoSEQ multiplex PCR, and its TCRdb copy is limited to in-frame clones, with some not included. The data show about 58,000 clones, approximately 84% seen once. Of note for this clone: Its specificity is unknown.

V was pared by 5 bases and J by 5 bases, with 19 bases between. The CDR3 covers 16 residues. Looked up from germline, CDR1 is SGHTA and CDR2 is FQGTGA. The V gene is TRBV7-3, the J gene TRBJ2-1, with D tentatively TRBD1 or TRBD2 (5 bases each). The material was peripheral blood, obtained from a patient treated with proton-based radiotherapy. The TCR sequence derives from a man in his sixties with pancreatic cancer. The CDR3 loop is CASSQQPPGPDNEQFF. The CDR3 nucleotides are TGTGCCAGCAGCCAACAACCCCCGGGACCCGACAATGAGCAGTTCTTC.